The clone carrying this T cell receptor beta chain was recorded only once. The sample belongs to a study of blood T cell repertoires in COVID-19. J gave up 5 bases and V 4 bases, and 10 bases lay outside the gene matches. There are 15 residues in the CDR3. Looked up from germline, CDR1 is SGHRS and CDR2 is YFSETQ. Sequenced by immunoSEQ multiplex PCR; TCRdb stores in-frame clones only, minus some. This sample has under 500,000 clones, with more than 80% found just once. The clonotype was recovered from a man aged 25 to 40 who had recovered from COVID-19. Sequencing was performed on PBMCs or T cells enriched from blood (not recorded which). V usage is TRBV5-1 and J usage is TRBJ1-1, with 8 bases identical to TRBD1. CDR3 loop: CASSGGTGGRTEAFF. The CDR3 DNA reads TGCGCCAGCAGCGGAGGAACAGGGGGAAGGACTGAAGCTTTCTTT.